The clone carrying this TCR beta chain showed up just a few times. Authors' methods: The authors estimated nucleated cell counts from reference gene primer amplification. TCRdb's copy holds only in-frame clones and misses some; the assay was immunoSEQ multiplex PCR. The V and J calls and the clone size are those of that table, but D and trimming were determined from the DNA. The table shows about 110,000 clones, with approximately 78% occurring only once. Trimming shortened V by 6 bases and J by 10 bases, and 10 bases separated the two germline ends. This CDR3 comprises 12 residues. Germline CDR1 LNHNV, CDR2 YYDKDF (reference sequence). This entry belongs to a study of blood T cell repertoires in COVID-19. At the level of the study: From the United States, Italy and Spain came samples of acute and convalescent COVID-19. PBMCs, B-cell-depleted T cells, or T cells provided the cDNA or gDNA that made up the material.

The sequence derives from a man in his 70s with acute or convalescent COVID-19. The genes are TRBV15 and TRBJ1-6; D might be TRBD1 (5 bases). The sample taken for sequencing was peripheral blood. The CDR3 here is CATSTQASPLHF. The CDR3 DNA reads TGTGCCACCAGTACACAGGCATCACCCCTCCACTTT.